Each of the 17 T cell receptor beta chains below was sequenced from the same sample in a study of shared T cell receptors in the human thymus. TCRdb's copy holds only in-frame clones and misses some; the assay was immunoSEQ multiplex PCR. This table has approximately 730,000 clones, approximately 83% appearing once. Another study also made use of these data, one on human thymus T cells.

Sequenced sample: thymocytes. These receptors all stem from a girl under three years old with a congenital heart defect.

The V and J genes are TRBV12-5 and TRBJ2-7; TRBD1 is a possible D gene (6 bases). Germline lookup yields CDR1 LGHNT and CDR2 FRNRAP. CDR3 size: 17 residues. The V end lost 3 bases, the J end lost 3 bases, and 21 bases lay between the germline ends. The CDR3 sequence is CASGFPVRGQIHYEQYF. In nucleotides, the CDR3 is TGTGCTAGTGGTTTCCCGGTACGAGGACAGATACACTACGAGCAGTACTTC. The variable domain in full, completed from reference TRBV12-5 and TRBJ2-7, reads DARVTQTPRHKVTEMGQEVTMRCQPILGHNTVFWYRQTMMQGLELLAYFRNRAPLDDSGMPKDRFSAEMPDATLATLKIQPSEPRDSAVYFCASGFPVRGQIHYEQYFGPGTRLTVT.

The chain combines TRBV2 with TRBJ1-2, with D maybe TRBD1 (5 bases). Trimming cost V 8 bases and J 4 bases, with 14 bases left between them. The CDR3 contains 13 residues. The germline V gene encodes CDR1 SNHLY and CDR2 FYNNEI. The DNA of the CDR3 is TGTGCCAGCGGTCCGCGGGGCCTCTATGGCTACACCTTC. It encodes CASGPRGLYGYTF.

The chain has TRBV19 and TRBJ1-6, with D unclear. Germline CDR1 reads LNHDA; CDR2 reads SQIVND (reference sequence). CDR3 size: 15 residues. V shed 3 bases and J shed 0 bases, with 6 bases lying between them. CDR3 in DNA: TGTGCCAGTAGTATCCGGAGCTCCTATAATTCACCCCTCCACTTT. Translating gives CASSIRSSYNSPLHF.

This chain links TRBV4-3 with TRBJ1-5; the D gene is possibly TRBD1 (5 bases). Trimming pared 3 bases from V and 9 bases from J, leaving 15 bases between. The germline CDR1 and CDR2 sequences are LGHNA and YSLEER. The CDR3 sequence is 14 residues long. The CDR3 DNA sequence: TGCGCCAGCAGCCAGCTACTGGGGCTCTGGCCCCAGCATTTT. This codes for CASSQLLGLWPQHF.

The chain joins TRBV7-6 to TRBJ2-7; perhaps TRBD1 as D (5 bases). The CDR3 length is 15 residues. The V end was cut by 2 bases, the J end by 0 bases, with 11 bases between. Germline V gene data show CDR1 as SGHVS and CDR2 as FNYEAQ. For the CDR3, the DNA is TGTGCCAGCAGCTTACGAGAGACAGACTCCTACGAGCAGTACTTC. Translation gives CASSLRETDSYEQYF.

The rearrangement joins TRBV7-6 to TRBJ2-7; D possibly corresponds to TRBD1 (6 bases). The CDR3 is made up of 13 amino acids. The germline CDR1 and CDR2 sequences are SGHVS and FNYEAQ. The ends were cut back, 5 bases at V and 3 bases at J, with 11 bases in the middle. The CDR3 coding sequence is TGTGCCAGCAGCCAGAACAGGGACTACGAGCAGTACTTC. This sequence encodes CASSQNRDYEQYF.

The chain combines TRBV28 with TRBJ2-4, with a possible D match to TRBD1 (6 bases). V lost 6 bases and J 3 bases, leaving 21 bases between the germline ends. Germline-derived CDR1 and CDR2 are MDHEN and SYDVKM. This CDR3 has 17 residues. The DNA for the CDR3 is TGTGCCAGCAGCCTAGGGGTCCTACAGGGTGGCAAAAACATTCAGTACTTC. It translates to CASSLGVLQGGKNIQYF. The variable domain in full, completed from reference TRBV28 and TRBJ2-4, reads DVKVTQSSRYLVKRTGEKVFLECVQDMDHENMFWYRQDPGLGLRLIYFSYDVKMKEKGDIPEGYSVSREKKERFSLILESASTNQTSMYLCASSLGVLQGGKNIQYFGAGTRLSVL.

The chain is built from TRBV6-5 and TRBJ1-1; TRBD1 agrees at 9 bases. V lost 4 bases and J lost 3; bases outside the gene matches: 3. This CDR3 has 14 amino acids. CDR1 and CDR2 (germline): MNHEY, SVGAGI. CDR3 region: CASSSTGGDTEAFF. The CDR3 DNA reads TGTGCCAGCAGTTCCACAGGGGGCGACACTGAAGCTTTCTTT.

The chain joins TRBV11-2 to TRBJ1-5; D is possibly TRBD1 (5 bases). From germline, CDR1 is SGHAT and CDR2 FQNNGV. The CDR3 spans 16 residues. V lost 0 bases to trimming and J lost 3 bases, with 12 bases between them. CDR3 DNA: TGTGCCAGCAGCTTAGAGGAAGGGGTCCCCAATCAGCCCCAGCATTTT. Amino acids: CASSLEEGVPNQPQHF.

The V and J genes are TRBV7-6 and TRBJ1-2, with D possibly matching TRBD1 (5 bases). The CDR3 has 15 amino acids. The V gene's germline CDR1 is SGHVS and CDR2 FNYEAQ. Trimming shortened V by 2 bases and J by 2 bases, and 12 bases separated the two germline ends. CDR3 DNA sequence: TGTGCCAGCAGCTTAATCGACAGCTCAAACTATGGCTACACCTTC. Translating it yields CASSLIDSSNYGYTF.

The rearrangement joins TRBV29-1 to TRBJ1-2; 7 bases are shared with TRBD1. The CDR3 has 17 residues. V lost 3 bases and J lost 3; bases outside the gene matches: 16. Germline V gene lookup returns CDR1 SQVTM and CDR2 ANQGSEA. CDR3 in amino acids: CSVELTITMGQYYGYTF. CDR3 DNA: TGCAGCGTTGAGCTCACCATCACAATGGGACAGTACTATGGCTACACCTTC.

CDR3 loop: CAWINGTNSSPLHF. In DNA, the CDR3 is TGTGCCTGGATTAACGGGACAAATTCTTCACCCCTCCACTTT. The chain uses TRBV30 and TRBJ1-6; D perhaps matches TRBD1 (6 bases). The ends were cut back, 4 bases at V and 9 bases at J, with 16 bases in the middle. Germline assignment: CDR1 GTSNPN and CDR2 SVGIG (reference sequence). This CDR3 contains 14 residues.

DNA of the CDR3: TGCGCCAGCAGCCAAGATGGTCTACAGCTCACAGATACGCAGTATTTT. Protein product: CASSQDGLQLTDTQYF. V gene TRBV4-3 combines with J gene TRBJ2-3; D unresolved. This CDR3 spans 16 amino acids. V was pared by 0 bases and J by 2 bases, with 12 bases between. The germline V gene encodes CDR1 LGHNA and CDR2 YSLEER.

Points on this clone: At one boundary the junction diverges from the germline segment, which might be a read error. The chain couples TRBV5-1 to TRBJ2-7, with 7 bases lining up with TRBD1. Germline CDR1 reads SGHRS; CDR2 reads YFSETQ. This CDR3 region has 14 residues. The CDR3 nucleotides read TGCGCCAGCAGCTTTACCGGGACAGTTTACGAGCAGCACTTC. It codes for CASSFTGTVYEQHF.

V gene TRBV7-2 combines with J gene TRBJ1-2; 8 bases align to TRBD1. This CDR3 contains 16 residues. The junction had 10 bases not matched to a gene; V was cut back by 0 bases and J by 7 bases. The germline CDR1 and CDR2 sequences are SGHTA and FQGNSA. The CDR3 DNA follows: TGTGCCAGCAGCTTAGCGGTGACAGGGGACGAGTCTGGCTACACCTTC. This codes for CASSLAVTGDESGYTF.

This chain links TRBV14 with TRBJ1-6, with D possibly being TRBD1 (5 bases). This CDR3 region has 14 residues. CDR1 and CDR2 (germline): SGHDN, FVKESK. Between the trimmed V and J ends, which lost 4 bases and 4 bases, there was a span of 8 bases. The DNA of the CDR3 is TGTGCCAGCAGCCTCACAGGTTATAATTCACCCCTCCACTTT. Translating it yields CASSLTGYNSPLHF.

The sample holds a few counts of this clone. This chain connects TRBV27 to TRBJ1-2; D gene uncertain. The CDR3 is 15 residues long. V dropped 6 bases and J dropped 3 bases, with 17 bases sitting between them. Germline V gives CDR1 MNHEY, CDR2 SMNVEV (reference sequence). The CDR3 DNA follows: TGTGCCAGCAGAAGTGTAATCCGGGGATACTATGGCTACACCTTC. Protein: CASRSVIRGYYGYTF.